Listed here are 20 T cell receptor beta chains from one sample, sequenced in a study of CD8+ T cells in alopecia areata. Treatment: oral pan-JAK inhibitor, 5-10 mg twice daily. RNA, once extracted, was reverse transcribed into cDNA for use as the sequencing template. Measured with immunoSEQ multiplex PCR; TCRdb has only the in-frame clones, and not every one. The sample consists of about 140,000 clones, around 86% of them appearing once. The material sequenced was CD8+ T cells sorted from blood, taken at week 4, from a patient treated with tofacitinib. These receptor sequences come from a human donor with alopecia areata.

The chain combines TRBV29-1 with TRBJ2-1, with TRBD2 as a possible D gene (5 bases). Germline CDR1 and CDR2: SQVTM and ANQGSEA. V dropped 3 bases and J dropped 5 bases, with 11 bases sitting between them. The CDR3 loop spans 13 amino acids. The CDR3 here is CSVDWTPNNEQFF. In DNA, the CDR3 is TGCAGCGTTGATTGGACTCCCAACAATGAGCAGTTCTTC.

The J gene is TRBJ2-5, the V gene TRBV9; D is tentatively TRBD1 or TRBD2 (5 bases each). V lost 4 bases and J lost 0, with 13 bases in between. Germline V gene sequence: CDR1 SGDLS, CDR2 YYNGEE. The CDR3 is 15 residues long. CDR3 residues: CASSQAGTNQETQYF. CDR3 coding DNA: TGTGCCAGCAGCCAAGCCGGGACCAACCAAGAGACCCAGTACTTC.

The chain recombines TRBV30 with TRBJ2-1, with 7 bases aligning to TRBD2. After removal of 2 bases from V and 7 bases from J, the junction contained 5 bases not matched to a gene. The V gene's germline CDR1 is GTSNPN and CDR2 SVGIG (reference sequence). CDR3 length equals 13 residues. The chain's CDR3 is CAWSSGDRNEQFF. In DNA form, the CDR3 reads TGTGCCTGGAGTAGCGGGGACCGGAATGAGCAGTTCTTC.

V is TRBV9 and J is TRBJ2-3; tentative D call: TRBD2 (5 bases). In germline, CDR1 is SGDLS, CDR2 YYNGEE. V lost 0 bases and J lost 0, with 11 bases in between. The CDR3 length is 16 residues. The CDR3 DNA sequence: TGTGCCAGCAGCGTAGGTCGGCGGGTTAGCACAGATACGCAGTATTTT. This translates into CASSVGRRVSTDTQYF.

V gene TRBV4-1 combines with J gene TRBJ2-1; D perhaps matches TRBD2 (7 bases). Trimming pared 5 bases from V and 5 bases from J, leaving 10 bases between. Germline V gene data show CDR1 as MGHRA and CDR2 as YSYEKL. This CDR3 comprises 13 residues. The CDR3 loop reads CASSEGGDNEQFF. CDR3 bases: TGCGCCAGCAGCGAAGGGGGGGACAATGAGCAGTTCTTC.

The rearrangement uses TRBV9 and TRBJ2-7, with D possibly TRBD1 on 5 matching bases. The CDR3 loop spans 13 amino acids. The V end lost 0 bases, the J end lost 3 bases, and 7 bases lay between the germline ends. CDR1 and CDR2 (germline): SGDLS, YYNGEE. CDR3 bases: TGTGCCAGCAGCGTAGCCCAGGGCTACGAGCAGTACTTC. Its translation is CASSVAQGYEQYF.

In its sample, this clone was seen a few times. This sequence joins TRBV7-9 and TRBJ2-1; either TRBD1 or TRBD2 may fit D (5 bases each). Trimming stripped 0 bases from V and 3 bases from J, with 9 bases between. This CDR3 region has 15 residues. Germline V gene sequence: CDR1 SEHNR, CDR2 FQNEAQ (reference sequence). The CDR3 coding sequence is TGTGCCAGCAGCTTAGCGGGACCCATCTACAATGAGCAGTTCTTC. This sequence encodes CASSLAGPIYNEQFF.

The chain carries TRBV6-6 and TRBJ2-2; D gene ambiguous. V lost 0 bases to trimming and J lost 6 bases, with 5 bases between them. This CDR3 spans 13 amino acids. Germline lookup yields CDR1 MNHNY and CDR2 SVGAGI (reference sequence). DNA of the CDR3: TGTGCCAGCAGTTACTCGTATTCCGGGGAGCTGTTTTTT. Its protein is CASSYSYSGELFF.

The V gene is TRBV9, the J gene TRBJ2-5; TRBD2 agrees at 7 bases. The V segment lost 0 bases and the J segment 2 bases; nucleotides outside the gene matches: 7. Germline V gives CDR1 SGDLS, CDR2 YYNGEE. The CDR3 runs to 16 residues. In DNA, the CDR3 is TGTGCCAGCAGCGTAGAAGGTTGGGGGGGTCAAGAGACCCAGTACTTC. It is translated as CASSVEGWGGQETQYF.

This chain links TRBV4-1 with TRBJ1-2; TRBD1 matches at 8 bases. CDR3 length equals 16 residues. The V gene end was trimmed by 1 base and the J gene end by 4 bases; junction bases not matched to a gene: 8. Looked up from germline, CDR1 is MGHRA and CDR2 is YSYEKL. The CDR3 DNA is TGCGCCAGCAGCCAAGTAGCGGGACAGGCGGCCTATGGCTACACCTTC. Protein: CASSQVAGQAAYGYTF.

V and J are TRBV7-6 and TRBJ2-5, with TRBD1 matching 7 bases. Germline lookup yields CDR1 SGHVS and CDR2 FNYEAQ. The ends lost 5 bases at V and 6 bases at J; junction bases unmatched: 12. This CDR3 has 15 residues. The CDR3 DNA sequence: TGTGCCAGCAGCCCAACGACAGGGAGTGGCCAGACCCAGTACTTC. The encoded protein is CASSPTTGSGQTQYF.

The chain uses TRBV29-1 and TRBJ1-5; TRBD1 agrees at 10 bases. This CDR3 is built from 13 residues. The V gene end was trimmed by 3 bases and the J gene end by 5 bases; junction bases not matched to a gene: 1. Germline lookup yields CDR1 SQVTM and CDR2 ANQGSEA. DNA of the CDR3: TGCAGCGTTGACGGGACAGGGGATCAGCCCCAGCATTTT. Residues: CSVDGTGDQPQHF.

This chain joins TRBV5-1 and TRBJ2-2; TRBD1 matches at 9 bases. Germline CDR1 SGHRS, CDR2 YFSETQ. With V trimmed by 2 bases and J by 3 bases, 2 bases remained unmatched. The CDR3 covers 15 residues. For the CDR3, the DNA is TGCGCCAGCAGCTTTCGGACAGGGGACACCGGGGAGCTGTTTTTT. Translation: CASSFRTGDTGELFF.

J is TRBJ1-5 and V is TRBV29-1; TRBD1 agrees at 7 bases. Unmatched junction bases numbered 7, after V lost 4 bases and J lost 7 bases. The CDR3 totals 13 residues. Germline values: CDR1 SQVTM, CDR2 ANQGSEA. The CDR3: CSVGLDRNQPQHF. The DNA of the CDR3 is TGCAGCGTTGGATTGGACAGGAACCAGCCCCAGCATTTT.

The CDR3 reads CASSLDGGEQFF. CDR3 sequence (DNA): TGTGCCAGCAGCTTGGACGGAGGGGAGCAGTTCTTC. The chain has TRBV5-6 and TRBJ2-1; D may be TRBD2 (6 bases). This CDR3 spans 12 amino acids. Germline lookup yields CDR1 SGHDT and CDR2 YYEEEE. V lost 0 bases to trimming and J lost 10 bases, with 8 bases between them.

This chain joins TRBV6-5 and TRBJ2-7; 7 bases line up with TRBD1. The CDR3 is 14 residues long. With 5 bases clipped from V and 6 bases from J, the junction kept 10 bases outside the gene matches. The germline V gene encodes CDR1 MNHEY and CDR2 SVGAGI. The CDR3 coding sequence is TGTGCCAGCAGTCCATTTACAGGGGAGACCGAGCAGTACTTC. It yields the protein CASSPFTGETEQYF.

This chain connects TRBV13 to TRBJ2-3; TRBD2 matches at 7 bases. The V and J ends lost 4 bases and 5 bases, in that order; junction bases with no gene match: 6. The CDR3 totals 14 residues. Germline assignment: CDR1 PRHDT and CDR2 FYEKMQ (reference sequence). This CDR3 is CASSSAGREDTQYF. In DNA, the CDR3 is TGTGCCAGCAGCTCAGCGGGAAGGGAAGATACGCAGTATTTT.

This rearrangement joins TRBV6-6 to TRBJ2-1, with D possibly TRBD1 on 5 matching bases. Germline V gene lookup returns CDR1 MNHNY and CDR2 SVGAGI (reference sequence). Between the trimmed V and J ends, which lost 0 bases and 8 bases, there was a span of 14 bases. The CDR3 spans 15 residues. CDR3 sequence (DNA): TGTGCCAGCAGTTACTCAAGGGGCCCCTCTGATGAGCAGTTCTTC. Its protein product is CASSYSRGPSDEQFF.

The J gene is TRBJ1-2, the V gene TRBV15; D uncertain. The CDR3 contains 14 residues. CDR1 is LNHNV and CDR2 is YYDKDF in the germline V gene (reference sequence). V lost 5 bases and J 8 bases, leaving 18 bases between the germline ends. Here the CDR3 reads CATSAAGSIGGYTF. The CDR3, as DNA: TGTGCCACCAGCGCCGCGGGGAGTATAGGCGGCTACACCTTC.

The chain carries TRBV6-5 and TRBJ2-2; weak D call: TRBD2 (6 bases). CDR1 is MNHEY and CDR2 is SVGAGI in the germline V gene. The CDR3 is 12 amino acids. With 8 bases removed from V and 5 bases from J, the gap between germline ends came to 9 bases. In DNA form, the CDR3 reads TGTGCCAGCTTCGGAGGGACCGGGGAGCTGTTTTTT. Its protein is CASFGGTGELFF.